This is a list of T cell receptor beta chains from one sample in a study of blood T cell repertoires in COVID-19. Clones were sequenced by immunoSEQ multiplex PCR, and TCRdb holds only the in-frame ones, with some missing. The table includes some 700,000 clones, 85% to 90% detected once. The specimen was peripheral blood. These receptors were obtained from a woman aged 18-35 years with acute or convalescent COVID-19. CDR3s include the opening cysteine and the closing phenylalanine or tryptophan. The D gene is left open where the match is weak. Clone size, where shown, is once, few, many, or a class for clones that have expanded.

CASSPNTGDQPQHF	TGTGCCAGCTCACCAAATACAGGGGATCAGCCCCAGCATTTT	TRBV18	TRBJ1-5	TRBD1	few
CASSPPIGGVNTEAFF	TGTGCCAGCAGCCCCCCTATCGGGGGGGTCAACACTGAAGCTTTCTTT	TRBV5-4	TRBJ1-1	NA	once
CASSMGGSTDTQYF	TGTGCCAGTAGTATGGGGGGAAGCACAGATACGCAGTATTTT	TRBV19	TRBJ2-3	NA	NA
CASSPRRGGLDGYTF	TGTGCCAGCAGTCCTCGTCGGGGTGGGTTAGATGGCTACACCTTC	TRBV6-5	TRBJ1-2	NA	NA
CASSQVEARDKRSNQPQHF	TGTGCCAGCAGCCAAGTGGAAGCCCGGGACAAGAGGAGCAATCAGCCCCAGCATTTT	TRBV3-1/TRBV3-2	TRBJ1-5	NA	NA
CASSHAGQGDQHF	TGTGCCAGCAGCCATGCTGGACAGGGCGACCAGCATTTT	TRBV14	TRBJ1-5	TRBD1	NA
CASSQGVRTVNYGYTF	TGCGCCAGCAGCCAAGGCGTTAGGACAGTCAACTATGGCTACACCTTC	TRBV4-3	TRBJ1-2	NA	NA
CASSLNRDSTYEQYF	TGCGCCAGCAGCCTAAACCGCGACAGTACCTACGAGCAGTACTTC	TRBV4-1	TRBJ2-7	NA	NA
CATSRESSNSPLHF	TGTGCCACCAGCAGAGAGAGTTCAAATTCACCCCTCCACTTT	TRBV15	TRBJ1-6	NA	once
CASSPLAGFTDTQYF	TGTGCCAGCAGCCCACTAGCGGGTTTCACAGATACGCAGTATTTT	TRBV7-6	TRBJ2-3	TRBD2	once
CASSTVDRANEKLFF	TGTGCCAGTAGTACCGTGGACAGGGCTAATGAAAAACTGTTTTTT	TRBV19	TRBJ1-4	TRBD1	NA
CASSPPTTGAAYGYTF	TGTGCCAGCAGCCCCCCAACGACAGGGGCTGCCTATGGCTACACCTTC	TRBV9	TRBJ1-2	TRBD1	NA
CASSLDLGGTEAFF	TGTGCCAGCAGCTTGGACCTGGGAGGGACTGAAGCTTTCTTT	TRBV5-4	TRBJ1-1	NA	NA
CASTQDQPQHF	TGCGCCAGTACACAGGATCAGCCCCAGCATTTT	TRBV5-1	TRBJ1-5	NA	NA
CATSDSGFTTGELFF	TGTGCCACCAGTGATAGCGGCTTCACCACCGGGGAGCTGTTTTTT	TRBV24-1	TRBJ2-2	NA	NA
CASSLTGEEAFF	TGTGCCAGCTCACTTACAGGGGAGGAAGCTTTCTTT	TRBV18	TRBJ1-1	TRBD1	NA
CASSQLKDRPNEQFF	TGCGCCAGCAGCCAGCTTAAGGACAGACCCAATGAGCAGTTCTTC	TRBV4-1	TRBJ2-1	NA	NA
CASSLESQGEKLFF	TGTGCCAGCAGCTTAGAGTCGCAGGGGGAAAAACTGTTTTTT	TRBV11-2	TRBJ1-4	NA	NA
CASSYGRQGTYEQYF	TGTGCCAGCAGTTACGGGCGACAGGGGACCTACGAGCAGTACTTC	TRBV6-5	TRBJ2-7	TRBD1	NA
CAMSQGERYEQYF	TGTGCCATGTCACAGGGGGAGCGTTACGAGCAGTACTTC	TRBV10-3	TRBJ2-7	TRBD1	NA